These 30 T cell receptor beta chains came from one sample sequenced in a study of blood T cell repertoires in COVID-19. Sequenced by immunoSEQ multiplex PCR; TCRdb stores in-frame clones only, minus some. The sample has some 320,000 clones, around 85% seen once. Sequenced material: peripheral blood. Receptors originate from a human donor in a cohort sampled during active COVID-19.

The rearrangement links TRBV7-9 to TRBJ2-7; a possible D gene is TRBD1 (6 bases). Germline V gene lookup returns CDR1 SEHNR and CDR2 FQNEAQ (reference sequence). The CDR3 spans 14 residues. V was pared by 5 bases and J by 3 bases, with 14 bases between. The CDR3 loop is CASSVDSQVYEQYF. The CDR3 DNA follows: TGTGCCAGCAGCGTGGACAGCCAGGTCTACGAGCAGTACTTC.

The chain carries TRBV18 and TRBJ2-7; no definite D call. Trimming removed 3 bases at V and 5 bases at J, with 8 bases between. The CDR3 is made up of 12 amino acids. Germline lookup yields CDR1 KGHSH and CDR2 LQKENI. The DNA of the CDR3 is TGTGCCAGCTCACCTCATGCGGACGAGCAGTACTTC. Translation: CASSPHADEQYF.

The chain recombines TRBV5-1 with TRBJ2-7; 7 nucleotides line up with TRBD1. Germline CDR1 SGHRS, CDR2 YFSETQ. The CDR3 length is 14 residues. The ends lost 3 bases at V and 1 base at J; junction bases unmatched: 4. This CDR3 is CASSYRTGSYEQYF. The CDR3 coding sequence is TGCGCCAGCAGCTACAGGACAGGTTCCTACGAGCAGTACTTC.

The V and J genes are TRBV7-2 and TRBJ2-7; weak D call: TRBD1 (5 bases). CDR1 is SGHTA, CDR2 FQGNSA, per germline. The CDR3 covers 13 residues. The V end lost 3 bases, the J end lost 3 bases, and 9 bases lay between the germline ends. CDR3 protein: CASSFQGDYEQYF. In DNA, the CDR3 is TGTGCCAGCAGCTTTCAGGGTGACTACGAGCAGTACTTC.

This clone was seen only a few times. J is TRBJ2-7 and V is TRBV5-1, with 9 bases aligning to TRBD1. Germline CDR1 and CDR2: SGHRS and YFSETQ. This CDR3 region has 16 residues. With V trimmed by 2 bases and J by 6 bases, 12 bases remained unmatched. The CDR3 is CASSFDVGTGYIEQYF. The CDR3 bases are TGCGCCAGCAGCTTTGATGTCGGGACAGGGTACATCGAGCAGTACTTC.

V and J are TRBV19 and TRBJ1-4; 10 nucleotides match TRBD1. Germline CDR1 LNHDA, CDR2 SQIVND (reference sequence). There are 18 residues in the CDR3. Germline trimming cut 8 bases from V and 7 bases from J; bases unmatched to any gene: 19. CDR3 sequence: CASPPDKEDRGRPEKLFF. CDR3 in DNA: TGTGCCAGTCCCCCCGACAAAGAAGACAGGGGGCGGCCTGAAAAACTGTTTTTT.

This clone has a single count. The V and J genes are TRBV4-1 and TRBJ2-7; D might be TRBD2 (6 bases). With 4 bases removed from V and 6 bases from J, the gap between germline ends came to 19 bases. Germline CDR1 is MGHRA and CDR2 is YSYEKL. This CDR3 spans 15 amino acids. The CDR3 here is CASSLPGLRDPEQYF. As DNA, the CDR3 is TGCGCCAGCAGCCTCCCGGGACTTCGAGACCCCGAGCAGTACTTC.

In DNA form, the CDR3 reads TGTGCCAGCAGCTTGTTGGGGACAGGGGTTTACACTAATGAAAAACTGTTTTTT. Protein sequence: CASSLLGTGVYTNEKLFF. J is TRBJ1-4 and V is TRBV7-6; 10 bases are shared with TRBD1. Germline lookup yields CDR1 SGHVS and CDR2 FNYEAQ. The CDR3 has 18 amino acids. Trimming removed 3 bases from V and 2 bases from J; junction bases left unmatched: 9.

This rearrangement joins TRBV3-1 (or the pseudogene TRBV3-2) to TRBJ2-2, with 14 bases aligning to TRBD2. Germline CDR1 and CDR2: LGHDT and YNNKEL (reference sequence). The CDR3 is 16 amino acids. V gave up 6 bases and J gave up 6 bases; unmatched junction bases: 6. In DNA, the CDR3 is TGTGCCAGCAGTCGACTAGCGGGGGGGCAAGCCGGGGAGCTGTTTTTT. Translated, it gives CASSRLAGGQAGELFF.

The sample holds a few counts of this clone. The chain has TRBV19 and TRBJ2-3; D might be TRBD1 (5 bases). Germline assignment: CDR1 LNHDA and CDR2 SQIVND (reference sequence). The CDR3 spans 14 residues. Between the trimmed V and J ends, which lost 5 bases and 2 bases, there was a span of 11 bases. The CDR3 DNA is TGTGCCAGTAGTGAAAGACAGTTCACAGATACGCAGTATTTT. It codes for CASSERQFTDTQYF.

This clone was counted only a few times. V usage is TRBV30 and J usage is TRBJ1-5; TRBD1 matches at 7 bases. The CDR3 sequence is 15 residues long. Trimming at V came to 4 bases and at J to 3 bases, leaving 9 bases not matched to a gene. Per the germline V gene, CDR1 is GTSNPN and CDR2 is SVGIG (reference sequence). CDR3 sequence reads: CAWTEGAGINQPQHF. Written as DNA, the CDR3 is TGTGCCTGGACCGAGGGGGCCGGCATCAATCAGCCCCAGCATTTT. The complete variable domain, with remaining parts taken from reference TRBV30 and TRBJ1-5, reads SQTIHQWPATLVQPVGSPLSLECTVEGTSNPNLYWYRQAAGRGLQLLFYSVGIGQISSEVPQNLSASRPQDRQFILSSKKLLLSDSGFYLCAWTEGAGINQPQHFGDGTRLSIL.

The V and J genes are TRBV9 and TRBJ1-4; D is ambiguous. Germline CDR1 and CDR2: SGDLS and YYNGEE. The germline V and J ends were trimmed by 4 bases and 6 bases, with 13 bases remaining between them. This CDR3 contains 14 residues. The DNA for the CDR3 is TGTGCCAGCAGCCAGGCGCATTTGGATGAAAAACTGTTTTTT. Translating gives CASSQAHLDEKLFF.

The chain couples TRBV7-8 to TRBJ2-7; D possibly corresponds to TRBD1 (5 bases). The CDR3 is 15 residues long. V lost 5 bases, J lost 5 bases, and 19 bases lay in between. CDR1 is SGHVS and CDR2 is FQNEAQ in the germline V gene. The CDR3 region is CASSPATVKWHEQYF. CDR3 coding DNA: TGTGCCAGCAGCCCCGCGACAGTAAAATGGCACGAGCAGTACTTC. Supplemented by reference TRBV7-8 and TRBJ2-7, the full variable domain reads GAGVSQSPRYKVAKRGQDVALRCDPISGHVSLFWYQQALGQGPEFLTYFQNEAQLDKSGLPSDRFFAERPEGSVSTLKIQRTQQEDSAVYLCASSPATVKWHEQYFGPGTRLTVT.

V gene TRBV3-1 (or the pseudogene TRBV3-2) combines with J gene TRBJ1-2, with no clear D. The germline V and J ends were trimmed by 4 bases and 4 bases, with 13 bases remaining between them. The CDR3 length is 14 residues. Germline-derived CDR1 and CDR2 are LGHDT and YNNKEL (reference sequence). The CDR3 sequence is CASSPKEGFYGYTF. In nucleotides, the CDR3 is TGTGCCAGCAGCCCAAAAGAGGGCTTCTATGGCTACACCTTC.

This chain joins TRBV6-4 and TRBJ2-6, with D possibly being TRBD2 (5 bases). With 2 bases removed from V and 0 bases from J, the gap between germline ends came to 5 bases. This CDR3 is built from 15 residues. Germline CDR1 is MRHNA and CDR2 is SNTAGT. CDR3 region: CASSDTSSGANVLTF. CDR3 DNA sequence: TGTGCCAGCAGTGACACTAGCTCTGGGGCCAACGTCCTGACTTTC.

This clone occurred once. This chain joins TRBV4-1 and TRBJ1-1; D unclear. Germline V gene sequence: CDR1 MGHRA, CDR2 YSYEKL. This CDR3 contains 15 residues. V dropped 4 bases and J dropped 0 bases, with 12 bases sitting between them. For the CDR3, the DNA is TGCGCCAGCAGCCCTTCAGAAACCATGAACACTGAAGCTTTCTTT. This codes for CASSPSETMNTEAFF.

V is TRBV18 and J is TRBJ2-1, with D tentatively TRBD1 (6 bases). This CDR3 has 15 amino acids. The germline CDR1 and CDR2 sequences are KGHSH and LQKENI. V lost 2 bases, J lost 6 bases, and 14 bases lay in between. The CDR3 is CASSPSQGPGNEQFF. DNA of the CDR3: TGTGCCAGCTCACCATCCCAGGGGCCGGGCAATGAGCAGTTCTTC.

The J gene is TRBJ1-1, the V gene TRBV14; D ambiguous. CDR3 length: 11 residues. Trimming pared 1 base from V and 6 bases from J, leaving 3 bases between. From germline, CDR1 is SGHDN and CDR2 FVKESK. CDR3 sequence (DNA): TGTGCCAGCAGCCAAGCTGCTGAAGCTTTCTTT. It translates to CASSQAAEAFF.

This chain uses TRBV10-1 with TRBJ2-3; D might be TRBD2 (6 bases). The germline CDR1 and CDR2 sequences are WNHNN and SYGVQD (reference sequence). This CDR3 is built from 17 residues. V dropped 6 bases and J dropped 3 bases, with 22 bases sitting between them. The CDR3 loop is CASRVEPGGRWTDTQYF. CDR3 DNA sequence: TGCGCCAGCAGAGTTGAACCCGGGGGTCGCTGGACAGATACGCAGTATTTT.

The chain uses TRBV20-1 and TRBJ2-3; D gene unclear. V lost 1 base and J lost 7, with 6 bases in between. CDR1 DFQATT and CDR2 SNEGSKA come from the germline V gene (reference sequence). The CDR3 covers 11 residues. The CDR3 nucleotides are TGCAGTGCTAGAGGTTCTTATACGCAGTATTTT. It translates to CSARGSYTQYF.

The chain carries TRBV30 and TRBJ2-2; D gene uncertain. V shed 2 bases and J shed 4 bases, with 5 bases lying between them. The V gene's germline CDR1 is GTSNPN and CDR2 SVGIG (reference sequence). The CDR3 runs 12 residues. The CDR3 coding sequence is TGTGCCTGGAGTATCAGCACCGGGGAGCTGTTTTTT. Protein product: CAWSISTGELFF.

The gene calls are TRBV10-3 and TRBJ1-6; 9 nucleotides align to TRBD1. From germline, CDR1 is ENHRY and CDR2 SYGVKD. The CDR3 is made up of 14 amino acids. Trimming took 6 bases from V and 7 from J; bases not matched to a gene: 4. In DNA, the CDR3 is TGTGCCATCAGAGAACAGGGGGCCAATTCACCCCTCCACTTT. It encodes CAIREQGANSPLHF.

This clone was observed at least ten times. The rearrangement joins TRBV7-9 to TRBJ1-2; 8 bases are shared with TRBD1. V gave up 0 bases and J gave up 5 bases; unmatched junction bases: 5. Germline V CDR1 and CDR2: SEHNR, FQNEAQ (reference sequence). The CDR3 consists of 15 residues. In DNA, the CDR3 is TGTGCCAGCAGCTTAGCAAGGGGACAGGCATATGGCTACACCTTC. Translating it yields CASSLARGQAYGYTF.

This rearrangement joins TRBV15 to TRBJ1-1; D gene uncertain. This CDR3 has 13 residues. The germline gives CDR1 LNHNV, CDR2 YYDKDF (reference sequence). Trimming took off 0 bases at V and 1 base at J, with 3 bases between the two ends. The CDR3 DNA reads as TGTGCCACCAGCAGAGAGGCGAACACTGAAGCTTTCTTT. This codes for CATSREANTEAFF.

This chain uses TRBV18 with TRBJ2-3; D possibly corresponds to TRBD2 (7 bases). Looked up from germline, CDR1 is KGHSH and CDR2 is LQKENI. V lost 6 bases, J lost 3 bases, and 16 bases lay in between. CDR3 size: 15 residues. The DNA for the CDR3 is TGTGCCAGCTCGACAGGAGCGGGAAGAACAGATACGCAGTATTTT. It specifies CASSTGAGRTDTQYF.

The CDR3 coding sequence is TGTGCCAGCAGCGTATCGGGTTTATCCTACGAGCAGTACTTC. Translation: CASSVSGLSYEQYF. This chain uses TRBV9 with TRBJ2-7; D is uncertain. V was pared by 1 base and J by 1 base, with 9 bases between. CDR1 and CDR2 (germline): SGDLS, YYNGEE. This CDR3 comprises 14 residues. The variable domain in full, completed from reference TRBV9 and TRBJ2-7, reads DSGVTQTPKHLITATGQRVTLRCSPRSGDLSVYWYQQSLDQGLQFLIQYYNGEERAKGNILERFSAQQFPDLHSELNLSSLELGDSALYFCASSVSGLSYEQYFGPGTRLTVT.

The rearrangement links TRBV11-2 to TRBJ1-1; 8 nucleotides match TRBD1. Germline values: CDR1 SGHAT, CDR2 FQNNGV. Trimming cost V 5 bases and J 4 bases; bases outside gene matches: 12. The CDR3 runs to 16 residues. CDR3: CASSIVTGGRGTEAFF. CDR3 nucleotides: TGTGCCAGCAGCATAGTAACAGGGGGAAGGGGCACTGAAGCTTTCTTT.

V and J are TRBV19 and TRBJ2-5; 10 bases agree with TRBD1. Trimming removed 9 bases from V and 5 bases from J; junction bases left unmatched: 6. The CDR3 loop spans 13 amino acids. Per the germline V gene, CDR1 is LNHDA and CDR2 is SQIVND (reference sequence). CDR3 sequence: CASRQGAGETQYF. The DNA for the CDR3 is TGTGCCAGCAGACAGGGGGCGGGGGAGACCCAGTACTTC.

The chain joins TRBV5-1 to TRBJ2-3; no reliable D call. This CDR3 has 15 residues. Trimming stripped 4 bases from V and 0 bases from J, with 12 bases between. Germline CDR1 reads SGHRS; CDR2 reads YFSETQ. The CDR3 DNA follows: TGCGCCAGCAGCCAGACGGCGACTAGCACAGATACGCAGTATTTT. As protein: CASSQTATSTDTQYF.

The V and J genes are TRBV6-5 and TRBJ1-6; 7 bases agree with TRBD1. The CDR3 has 14 amino acids. Trimming removed 6 bases from V and 3 bases from J; junction bases left unmatched: 2. The germline CDR1 and CDR2 sequences are MNHEY and SVGAGI. In DNA, the CDR3 is TGTGCCAGCAGCAGACAGGGCTATAATTCACCCCTCCACTTT. Its protein product is CASSRQGYNSPLHF.